The entry below describes one T cell receptor beta chain. This sample is part of a study of blood T cell repertoires in COVID-19. Across the study: Some COVID-19 samples were acute and others convalescent; all came from the United States, Italy and Spain. T cells, B-cell-depleted T cells, or PBMCs supplied cDNA or gDNA.

This CDR3 is 18 amino acids long. As originally analysed: Counts of nucleated cells, estimated from reference gene primer amplification, were obtained. The protocol was immunoSEQ multiplex PCR, while the TCRdb copy is restricted to in-frame clones and leaves out a portion. V and J calls and clone size follow that table, whereas D and trimming were derived from the DNA. The table shows approximately 190,000 clones, with around four fifths occurring only once. Sequencing used peripheral blood. The V gene is TRBV21-1, the J gene TRBJ2-5; no DNA check was done on the table's D call, TRBD2. TRBV21-1 is classified as a pseudogene. This clonotype was obtained from a human donor in a cohort sampled during active COVID-19. CDR3 residues: CASSKESFTRPYQETQYF. DNA for the CDR3: TGTGCCAGCAGCAAAGAAAGCTTTACCCGCCCGTACCAAGAGACCCAGTACTTC.